These 10 T cell receptor beta chains were sequenced from one sample in a study of CD8 T cells in Susac syndrome. RNA in amounts of roughly 0.5 to 1 ug was reverse transcribed with random hexamers. TCRdb passed the immunoSEQ multiplex PCR reads through MiXCR, listing each CDR3 protein once. This table has 140,000 to 150,000 distinct CDR3 sequences, under 97% appearing once. Sample: CD4+ T cells from PBMCs. The receptors here all came from a human donor with Susac syndrome.

This chain connects TRBV28 to TRBJ1-2; D ambiguous. Germline CDR1 reads MDHEN; CDR2 reads SYDVKM. The CDR3 consists of 11 residues. V lost 8 bases, J lost 3 bases, and 7 bases lay in between. CDR3 DNA: TGTGCCAGCCAAACGTACTATGGCTACACCTTC. This sequence encodes CASQTYYGYTF.

The chain recombines TRBV7-2 with TRBJ2-7; D gene uncertain. This CDR3 has 15 amino acids. In germline, CDR1 is SGHTA, CDR2 FQGNSA. V was cut by 5 bases and J by 1 base, with 15 bases left in between. Here the CDR3 reads CASSAGRVPSYEQYF. CDR3 bases: TGTGCCAGCAGCGCCGGACGCGTCCCTTCCTACGAGCAGTACTTC.

The chain carries TRBV5-1 and TRBJ2-7; no reliable D call. This CDR3 comprises 14 residues. Looked up from germline, CDR1 is SGHRS and CDR2 is YFSETQ. Trimming removed 0 bases from V and 2 bases from J, with 9 bases in between. CDR3 in DNA: TGCGCCAGCAGCTTGGAGGGCGCCACCTACGAGCAGTACTTC. Translation gives CASSLEGATYEQYF.

V usage is TRBV4-1 and J usage is TRBJ2-7, with 8 bases aligning to TRBD2. Per germline, CDR1 MGHRA and CDR2 YSYEKL. The J segment lost 3 bases and the V segment lost 1 base, leaving 5 bases of the junction unmatched. The CDR3 spans 15 residues. The CDR3 DNA follows: TGCGCCAGCAGCCAAGGGGTTAGCGGGGACTACGAGCAGTACTTC. Protein product: CASSQGVSGDYEQYF.

The CDR3 DNA reads as TGTGCCAGCTCACCGGGACAGGGTTCGTCTGGGGCCAACGTCCTGACTTTC. It encodes CASSPGQGSSGANVLTF. The V gene is TRBV18, the J gene TRBJ2-6, with TRBD1 identical over 9 bases. Germline loops: CDR1 KGHSH, CDR2 LQKENI. The CDR3 loop spans 17 amino acids. The V and J ends lost 3 bases and 1 base, in that order; junction bases with no gene match: 4.

The CDR3 coding sequence is TGTGCCACCAGTCCCCGGGACAGTTCCAATGAGCAGTTCTTC. Translation: CATSPRDSSNEQFF. The chain joins TRBV15 to TRBJ2-1; TRBD1 agrees at 7 bases. There are 14 residues in the CDR3. CDR1 and CDR2 from the germline V gene are LNHNV and YYDKDF (reference sequence). V lost 6 bases to trimming and J lost 6 bases; unmatched junction nucleotides: 8.

The chain carries TRBV5-1 and TRBJ2-3, with 7 bases that match TRBD2. The germline V gene encodes CDR1 SGHRS and CDR2 YFSETQ. Trimming cost V 4 bases and J 8 bases; bases outside gene matches: 4. The CDR3 consists of 12 residues. CDR3 region: CASSTGLPTQYF. The CDR3 DNA follows: TGCGCCAGCAGCACGGGACTACCTACGCAGTATTTT.

The V gene is TRBV29-1, the J gene TRBJ2-2; D may be TRBD2 (6 bases). CDR1 is SQVTM and CDR2 is ANQGSEA in the germline V gene. This CDR3 region has 16 residues. Trimming left V 8 bases short and J 4 bases short, with 23 bases between. As DNA, the CDR3 is TGCAGCAAGGCCAAGGGAAGGGGTAGCGGCACCGGGGAGCTGTTTTTT. Protein: CSKAKGRGSGTGELFF.

The CDR3 region is CSVGANIQYF. In DNA, the CDR3 is TGCAGTGTCGGGGCAAACATTCAGTACTTC. V gene TRBV20-1 combines with J gene TRBJ2-4; D tentatively fits TRBD1 or TRBD2 (5 bases each). The CDR3 covers 10 residues. The V gene lost 7 bases and the J gene lost 6 bases, with 7 bases spanning the gap. Germline lookup yields CDR1 DFQATT and CDR2 SNEGSKA (reference sequence).

The chain is built from TRBV5-4 and TRBJ2-7, with 13 bases aligning to TRBD2. CDR1 and CDR2 from the germline V gene are SGHNT and YYREEE (reference sequence). V shed 4 bases, J shed 3 bases, and the junction held 1 base outside the gene matches. This CDR3 is 14 amino acids long. CDR3 DNA sequence: TGTGCCAGCAGCACTAGCGGGAGGGACTACGAGCAGTACTTC. Its protein is CASSTSGRDYEQYF.